Listed below are T cell receptor beta chains from one sample, sequenced in a study of shared clonotypes between healthy human individuals. This table comes from immunoSEQ multiplex PCR, and its TCRdb copy is limited to in-frame clones, with some not included. The table includes hundreds of thousands of clones, 96% detected once. The sequenced sample consisted of naive CD4+ T cells sorted from blood. All receptors derive from a woman in her thirties in good health. CDR3s include the opening cysteine and the closing phenylalanine or tryptophan. The order of the fields is V gene, CDR3 length, J gene, CDR3 protein.

V: TRBV2
length: 18
J: TRBJ1-5
CDR3: CASSMDIQRPYSNQPQHF

V: TRBV12-5
length: 13
J: TRBJ1-5
CDR3: CASGRGLGQPQHF

V: TRBV6-1
length: 15
J: TRBJ2-1
CDR3: CASMTPGQGGNEQFF

V: TRBV28
length: 15
J: TRBJ2-5
CDR3: CASTSRNRNEETQYF

V: TRBV29-1
length: 14
J: TRBJ1-2
CDR3: CSVEDRGPNYGYTF

V: TRBV9
length: 14
J: TRBJ2-2
CDR3: CASSVGTSTGELFF

V: TRBV28
length: 17
J: TRBJ1-1
CDR3: CASSPLGGLKRNTEAFF

V: TRBV10-1
length: 13
J: TRBJ2-3
CDR3: CASIRLSTDTQYF

V: TRBV5-5
length: 14
J: TRBJ2-5
CDR3: CASSLGRAGETQYF

V: TRBV19
length: 14
J: TRBJ2-3
CDR3: CASSYVARTDTQYF

V: TRBV6-6
length: 16
J: TRBJ1-5
CDR3: CASSYSKAPRHQPQHF

V: TRBV29-1
length: 11
J: TRBJ1-6
CDR3: CSVEAGGALHF

V: TRBV28
length: 14
J: TRBJ2-1
CDR3: CASSHEDGVNEQFF

V: TRBV18
length: 13
J: TRBJ1-1
CDR3: CASSQRTDIEAFF

V: TRBV5-1
length: 13
J: TRBJ2-5
CDR3: CASSLWGRETQYF

V: TRBV29-1
length: 12
J: TRBJ2-3
CDR3: CSVDLGTDTQYF

V: TRBV5-4
length: 15
J: TRBJ2-7
CDR3: CASSRAGRGSYEQYF

V: TRBV2
length: 15
J: TRBJ1-2
CDR3: CASSEQGLVVYGYTF

V: TRBV28
length: 14
J: TRBJ1-6
CDR3: CASSPRQGGSPLHF

V: TRBV19
length: 16
J: TRBJ2-3
CDR3: CASSISAGLSTDTQYF

V: TRBV10-3
length: 13
J: TRBJ2-3
CDR3: CAISGSYTDTQYF

V: TRBV28
length: 12
J: -
CDR3: CACSGRAYEQYF

V: TRBV6-1
length: 14
J: TRBJ1-1
CDR3: CASSALTGNTEAFF

V: TRBV19
length: 12
J: TRBJ1-5
CDR3: CASSPGVQPQHF

V: TRBV28
length: 14
J: -
CDR3: CASRFPQGPDEQYF

V: TRBV27
length: 19
J: TRBJ2-1
CDR3: CASRAGRAREKRSYNEQFF

V: TRBV10-1
length: 15
J: TRBJ2-7
CDR3: CASKWTLGEGDEQYF

V: TRBV5-5
length: 17
J: TRBJ2-6
CDR3: CASSFLAGTSGANVLTF

V: TRBV10-3
length: 13
J: TRBJ1-2
CDR3: CAISDGGSKGYTF

V: TRBV9
length: 16
J: -
CDR3: CASSVGVGSYSYEQYF

V: TRBV27
length: 14
J: TRBJ2-5
CDR3: CASSSRQGQETQYF

V: TRBV27
length: 14
J: -
CDR3: CASSWTSQNYEQYF

V: TRBV25-1
length: 15
J: TRBJ2-2
CDR3: CASSEVAGDTGELFF

V: TRBV28
length: 15
J: -
CDR3: CASSLPSGGPYEQYF

V: TRBV11-2
length: 13
J: TRBJ1-1
CDR3: CASSFRENTEAFF